The entry below gives a single T cell receptor (beta chain) sequence along with its context. Its antigen is currently unknown. The sample originates from a study of cytomegalovirus exposure and HLA in healthy donors. PCR was performed using 60 Vbeta and 13 Jbeta primers. TCRdb's copy holds only in-frame clones and misses some; the assay was immunoSEQ multiplex PCR. The table shows some 130,000 clones, with approximately 80% occurring only once. Study-level results: In a later analysis, approximately 15,000 TCR beta sequences were associated with HLA alleles at 0.05 false discovery rate. Equally common other TCR beta chains were less clonally expanded than HLA-associated ones, a later analysis found. TCR beta V segments were, for the most part, productive about 87% or about 30% of the time in an earlier analysis.

The CDR3 is made up of 12 amino acids. Germline assignment: CDR1 MDHEN and CDR2 SYDVKM. The V end was cut by 8 bases, the J end by 0 bases, with 7 bases between. Specimen: PBMCs. The receptor's source is a man between 25 and 39 years old in good health and CMV-seronegative. V is TRBV28 and J is TRBJ1-1; no clear D. The CDR3 protein is CASGLMNTEAFF. The DNA of the CDR3 is TGTGCCAGCGGCTTGATGAACACTGAAGCTTTCTTT.